Below are 2 T cell receptor beta chains sequenced from a single sample in a study of blood T cell repertoires in COVID-19. Method: immunoSEQ multiplex PCR; TCRdb's copy keeps in-frame clones and lacks some. The data contain 150,000 to 200,000 clones, 87% of them singletons. Sample: peripheral blood. The receptors here all came from a woman in her 70s with COVID-19, enrolled during active disease.

In this sample, this clone turned up once. The chain recombines TRBV6-5 with TRBJ1-4; 10 positions agree with TRBD1. This CDR3 has 15 residues. In germline, CDR1 is MNHEY, CDR2 SVGAGI. The V gene end was trimmed by 6 bases and the J gene end by 8 bases; junction bases not matched to a gene: 9. The CDR3 region has the DNA TGTGCCAGCAGCCGCGACAGGGGGCGCCGAGAAAAACTGTTTTTT. Translating gives CASSRDRGRREKLFF.

The gene calls are TRBV9 and TRBJ1-1; D is ambiguous. Trimming removed 0 bases at V and 4 bases at J, with 10 bases between. CDR1 and CDR2 from the germline V gene are SGDLS and YYNGEE. This CDR3 spans 14 amino acids. Here the CDR3 DNA reads TGTGCCAGCAGCGTAGCTAGTCAGTCCACTGAAGCTTTCTTT. Its translation: CASSVASQSTEAFF.